This T cell receptor (beta chain) is drawn from a study of beta chain features in type 1 diabetes. Isolated RNA was reverse transcribed in full, so expressed TCRB transcripts were sequenced. The method was immunoSEQ multiplex PCR; TCRdb's version includes in-frame clones alone and lacks a portion of them. The sample lists about 360,000 clones; around 13% were seen once. The V end was cut by 3 bases, the J end by 0 bases, with 9 bases between. This CDR3 comprises 15 residues. Per the germline V gene, CDR1 is KGHSH and CDR2 is LQKENI. Sample: naive CD4+ T cells from blood. This sequence was found in a man in his late teens or twenties in good health. The genes are TRBV18 and TRBJ2-4; weak D call: TRBD1 (6 bases). The CDR3 spells CASSPYREAKNIQYF. The CDR3 DNA is TGTGCCAGCTCACCTTACAGGGAAGCCAAAAACATTCAGTACTTC.